Listed here are 18 T cell receptor beta chains from one sample, sequenced in a study of identical twins. TCRdb analysed the 5' RACE reads with MiXCR anew, one entry per CDR3 protein. The table lists 500,000 to 550,000 distinct CDR3 sequences, about a fifth of them singletons. These same data were also listed under a study on yellow fever vaccine responses in identical twins.

The sample was CD4+ T cells sorted from blood. The receptors originated from a woman aged 18 to 35 in good health.

The chain uses TRBV7-8 and TRBJ2-7, with 9 bases identical to TRBD1. The CDR3 loop spans 14 amino acids. Germline-derived CDR1 and CDR2 are SGHVS and FQNEAQ. V lost 1 base and J lost 4; bases outside the gene matches: 2. The CDR3, as DNA: TGTGCCAGCAGCTTAGGGGACAGGGTTTACGAGCAGTACTTC. Translated, it gives CASSLGDRVYEQYF. Filled out from reference TRBV7-8 and TRBJ2-7, the complete variable domain reads GAGVSQSPRYKVAKRGQDVALRCDPISGHVSLFWYQQALGQGPEFLTYFQNEAQLDKSGLPSDRFFAERPEGSVSTLKIQRTQQEDSAVYLCASSLGDRVYEQYFGPGTRLTVT.

This clonotype was seen a few times. The CDR3: CAISENRGRRSNEQFF. The CDR3, as DNA: TGTGCCATCAGTGAGAACAGGGGGCGGAGGTCTAATGAGCAGTTCTTC. The rearrangement uses TRBV10-3 and TRBJ2-1, with 9 nucleotides matching TRBD1. This CDR3 spans 16 amino acids. Germline V lookup: CDR1 ENHRY, CDR2 SYGVKD. Trimming took 2 bases from V and 7 from J; bases not matched to a gene: 9.

This sequence joins TRBV11-2 and TRBJ1-2; D gene ambiguous. The CDR3 spans 15 residues. In germline, CDR1 is SGHAT, CDR2 FQNNGV. Trimming removed 3 bases from V and 3 bases from J, with 14 bases in between. CDR3 loop: CASSLVLTPYYGYTF. For the CDR3, the DNA is TGTGCCAGCAGCTTGGTGCTAACCCCATACTATGGCTACACCTTC. Full variable domain (outside the CDR3, taken from reference TRBV11-2 and TRBJ1-2): EAGVAQSPRYKIIEKRQSVAFWCNPISGHATLYWYQQILGQGPKLLIQFQNNGVVDDSQLPKDRFSAERLKGVDSTLKIQPAKLEDSAVYLCASSLVLTPYYGYTFGSGTRLTVV.

V gene TRBV10-3 combines with J gene TRBJ2-7; D uncertain. The germline V gene encodes CDR1 ENHRY and CDR2 SYGVKD. V lost 0 bases to trimming and J lost 7 bases, with 10 bases between them. The CDR3 has 13 residues. The CDR3 DNA reads as TGTGCCATCAGTGAGTCTATAGCACGTGAGCAGTACGTC. Translation gives CAISESIAREQYV.

This clonotype was counted a few times. This chain joins TRBV6-1 and TRBJ2-1, with 8 bases lining up with TRBD1. Germline V lookup: CDR1 MNHNS, CDR2 SASEGT. The CDR3 is made up of 15 amino acids. V lost 6 bases and J lost 5; bases outside the gene matches: 9. The CDR3 spells CASRPDGTGDNEQFF. The CDR3 nucleotides are TGTGCCAGCAGACCCGACGGGACAGGTGACAATGAGCAGTTCTTC.

In its sample, this clonotype was seen a few times. The rearrangement joins TRBV24-1 to TRBJ1-3; tentatively, D is TRBD1 (6 bases). This CDR3 contains 18 residues. Trimming cost V 2 bases and J 4 bases, with 20 bases left between them. CDR1 and CDR2 from the germline V gene are KGHDR and SFDVKD. Here the CDR3 DNA reads TGTGCCACCAGTGATTCTACAGGGAGCCACGGATCAGGAAACACCATATATTTT. Its protein product is CATSDSTGSHGSGNTIYF.

This sequence joins TRBV7-2 and TRBJ2-1; D is ambiguous. CDR3 size: 13 residues. CDR1 and CDR2 (germline): SGHTA, FQGNSA. Deletions cut 3 bases from V and 6 bases from J, with 9 bases between. CDR3 amino acids: CASSFALINEQFF. The CDR3, as DNA: TGTGCCAGCAGCTTCGCTCTAATCAATGAGCAGTTCTTC.

A remark on this clonotype: One end of the junction does not line up with germline, which may come from a read error. The V gene is TRBV2, the J gene TRBJ1-1; TRBD1 aligns across 7 bases. Germline CDR1 SNHLY, CDR2 FYNNEI. CDR3 length equals 14 residues. The DNA of the CDR3 is TGTGCCAGCCGTCGGGGACAGCCGAACACTGAAGCTGTCTTT. Amino acid sequence: CASRRGQPNTEAVF.

The chain recombines TRBV18 with TRBJ2-1, with D possibly TRBD2 on 5 matching bases. V gave up 2 bases and J gave up 7 bases, with 15 bases separating them. The CDR3 is 15 amino acids. Germline V gives CDR1 KGHSH, CDR2 LQKENI. The chain's CDR3 is CASSPVVAYPNEQFF. CDR3 nucleotide sequence: TGTGCCAGCTCACCAGTCGTAGCGTATCCAAATGAGCAGTTCTTC. Drawing the rest from reference TRBV18 and TRBJ2-1, the complete variable domain is NAGVMQNPRHLVRRRGQEARLRCSPMKGHSHVYWYRQLPEEGLKFMVYLQKENIIDESGMPKERFSAEFPKEGPSILRIQQVVRGDSAAYFCASSPVVAYPNEQFFGPGTRLTVL.

V gene TRBV29-1 combines with J gene TRBJ2-7, with D possibly TRBD1 on 6 matching bases. Trimming shortened V by 5 bases and J by 5 bases, and 13 bases separated the two germline ends. The length of the CDR3 is 12 residues. Germline V lookup: CDR1 SQVTM, CDR2 ANQGSEA. The CDR3 loop reads CSVWDISNEQYF. CDR3 nucleotides: TGCAGCGTTTGGGACATCTCGAACGAGCAGTACTTC.

This rearrangement joins TRBV3-1 to TRBJ2-1, with TRBD1 matching over 9 bases. CDR1 is LGHDT, CDR2 YNNKEL, per germline (reference sequence). V was clipped by 7 bases and J by 7 bases; unmatched bases: 5. The CDR3 loop spans 13 amino acids. The CDR3 nucleotides read TGTGCCAGCAACCGACAGGGGGGGAATGAGCAGTTCTTC. It specifies CASNRQGGNEQFF.

This clonotype showed up just a few times. V and J are TRBV12-3 or TRBV12-4 and TRBJ2-1; TRBD2 matches at 11 bases. The V gene end was trimmed by 5 bases and the J gene end by 2 bases; junction bases not matched to a gene: 5. This CDR3 is 16 amino acids long. The CDR3 region has the DNA TGTGCCAGCAGTCCCCCTAGCGGGAGGACCTACAATGAGCAGTTCTTC. The encoded protein is CASSPPSGRTYNEQFF.

This clonotype has just a few counts. This may be a read error: a much more frequent sequence differs by one nucleotide. The V call is TRBV3-1, the J call TRBJ2-3; D is undetermined. Trimming pared 3 bases from V and 2 bases from J, leaving 3 bases between. CDR3 length equals 12 residues. CDR1 and CDR2 from the germline V gene are LGHDT and YNNKEL (reference sequence). The CDR3 protein is CASSHVTDTQYF. DNA for the CDR3: TGTGCCAGCAGCCACGTCACAGATACGCAGTATTTT.

V gene TRBV7-6 combines with J gene TRBJ2-6; 8 bases fit TRBD2. Trimming took 5 bases from V and 0 from J; bases not matched to a gene: 9. This CDR3 contains 18 residues. In germline, CDR1 is SGHVS, CDR2 FNYEAQ. The CDR3 sequence: CASSPIGGAPSGANVLTF. CDR3 DNA: TGTGCCAGCAGCCCAATCGGGGGGGCACCCTCTGGGGCCAACGTCCTGACTTTC.

This clonotype has a handful of counts. V and J are TRBV5-1 and TRBJ2-7; tentative D call: TRBD2 (5 bases). Germline V gene sequence: CDR1 SGHRS, CDR2 YFSETQ. This CDR3 has 12 residues. V gave up 5 bases and J gave up 4 bases, with 10 bases separating them. The CDR3 here is CASREGQYEQYF. In DNA, the CDR3 is TGCGCCAGCAGAGAGGGCCAATACGAGCAGTACTTC.

The rearrangement joins TRBV15 to TRBJ2-7; no definite D call. The CDR3 is 15 amino acids. The germline V gene encodes CDR1 LNHNV and CDR2 YYDKDF (reference sequence). V was shortened by 0 bases and J by 6 bases, with 15 bases between the two germline ends. CDR3 nucleotide sequence: TGTGCCACCAGCAGAGATCAGAGAGGATGGGGCGAGCAGTACTTC. It yields the protein CATSRDQRGWGEQYF.

This chain links TRBV11-2 with TRBJ2-3; 8 bases fit TRBD2. With 5 bases clipped from V and 5 bases from J, the junction kept 9 bases outside the gene matches. Germline CDR1 is SGHAT and CDR2 is FQNNGV. The CDR3 is 15 residues long. The CDR3 DNA follows: TGTGCCAGCAGCCCCGCCGGGGGGGTGGGAGATACGCAGTATTTT. It encodes CASSPAGGVGDTQYF.

This clonotype came up a few times. V gene TRBV20-1 combines with J gene TRBJ2-1; TRBD2 is a possible D gene (6 bases). Trimming stripped 1 base from V and 4 bases from J, with 14 bases between. Germline V gives CDR1 DFQATT, CDR2 SNEGSKA (reference sequence). The CDR3 is made up of 15 amino acids. The CDR3 reads CSARGVGGTYNEQFF. Here the CDR3 DNA reads TGCAGTGCTAGAGGGGTGGGCGGGACTTACAATGAGCAGTTCTTC.